Given below is one T cell receptor beta chain in context. What it binds is not known. This specimen belongs to a study of T cell repertoires in cytomegalovirus infection. Study-level information: Used in the study were CMV epitopes, some recently identified and HLA-C-restricted, others well-studied and HLA-B-restricted. Both a matching HLA type and CMV infection were indicated by public TCR beta signatures. Study-wide results and caveats: The response measured ex vivo was dominated by TCR beta clonotypes (HLA-C-restricted and CMV-specific).

The germline V and J ends were trimmed by 0 bases and 8 bases, with 16 bases remaining between them. CDR1 LGHDT and CDR2 YNNKEL come from the germline V gene (reference sequence). This CDR3 is 15 amino acids long. Each CDR3 protein is one row after TCRdb ran MiXCR on the reads. The sample contains approximately 590,000 distinct CDR3 sequences, 40% of which appear only once. This chain uses TRBV3-1 with TRBJ1-2; tentative D call: TRBD1 (6 bases). The sequenced sample was cultured PBMCs, obtained from culture after CMV antigen stimulation. This sequence originates from a human donor in good health (CMV status not recorded). Some clones in this sample may be carry-over from other donors' samples. CDR3 bases: TGTGCCAGCAGCCAAGAAGCGGACAGTGCGGGCGGCTACACCTTC. Translated, it gives CASSQEADSAGGYTF.